This record looks at one T cell receptor (beta chain) sequence and its context. The data derive from a study of blood T cell repertoires in COVID-19. Study-level information: COVID-19 samples collected from the United States, Italy and Spain covered acute and convalescent phases. From T cells, B-cell-depleted T cells, or PBMCs came the material, which was cDNA or gDNA.

In the study's own analysis: Quantification of nucleated cells was approximated via reference gene primer amplification. Assay: immunoSEQ multiplex PCR; the TCRdb copy retains only in-frame clones and omits some. The V and J calls and clone size come from that table; D and trimming were worked out from the DNA. Among 150,000 to 200,000 clones, roughly 84% were seen once, and the ten largest hold 6.5% to 7.5%. Followed longitudinally, the Seattle patients had been enrolled during active infection. The CDR3 runs to 15 residues. J was trimmed by 3 bases and V by 5 bases; bases with no gene match: 10. Germline V CDR1 and CDR2: SGHDT, YYEEEE.

The chain is built from TRBV5-6 and TRBJ1-1; TRBD1 agrees at 7 bases. The sequenced material came from peripheral blood. This clonotype was obtained from a man older than 75 with COVID-19, enrolled during active disease. CDR3 in DNA: TGTGCCAGCAGGCGGGCCGGGACAGTTGACACTGAAGCTTTCTTT. Amino acid sequence: CASRRAGTVDTEAFF.